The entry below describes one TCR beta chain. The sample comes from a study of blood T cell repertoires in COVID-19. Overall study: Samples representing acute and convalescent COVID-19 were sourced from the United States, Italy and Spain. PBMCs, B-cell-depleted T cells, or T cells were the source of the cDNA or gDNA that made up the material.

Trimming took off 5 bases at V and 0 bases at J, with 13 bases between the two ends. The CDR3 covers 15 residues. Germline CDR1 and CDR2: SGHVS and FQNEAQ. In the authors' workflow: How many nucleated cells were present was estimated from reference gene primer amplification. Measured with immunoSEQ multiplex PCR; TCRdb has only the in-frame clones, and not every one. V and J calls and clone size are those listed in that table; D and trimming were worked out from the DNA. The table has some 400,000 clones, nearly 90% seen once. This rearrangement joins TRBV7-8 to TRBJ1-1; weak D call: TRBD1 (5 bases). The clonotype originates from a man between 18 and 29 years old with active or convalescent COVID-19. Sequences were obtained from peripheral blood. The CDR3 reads CASSTRQNLNTEAFF. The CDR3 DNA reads TGTGCCAGCAGCACCAGACAGAATTTGAACACTGAAGCTTTCTTT.